This T cell receptor (beta chain) originates from a study of OX40 agonist ivuxolimab in advanced cancers. Regarding the complete study: Ivuxolimab, which targeted the costimulatory receptor OX40 (CD134), was an agonistic, fully human IgG2 monoclonal antibody. Intravenous ivuxolimab was administered to patients every 2 weeks at six dose levels: 0.01, 0.1, 0.3, 1.5, 3 and 10 mg/kg. Of the roughly 52 patients in dose escalation, 19 had hepatocellular carcinoma, some 15 had melanoma, 9 had renal cell carcinoma and 9 had head and neck cancer. The dose-escalation cohort was about 83% male with a mean age of around 64 years, ranging from roughly 20 to 80. Prior anti-PD-1, anti-PD-L1 or anti-CTLA-4 therapy was permitted, and 35% to 40% of dose-escalation patients had received checkpoint inhibitors. Partial responses occurred in three dose-escalation patients: two with cutaneous melanoma and one with hepatocellular carcinoma. Peripheral TCRbeta sequencing aimed to test whether ivuxolimab altered TCR sequence diversity and caused clonal T-cell expansion. The paper covers the monotherapy dose-escalation part of the phase I ivuxolimab trial, which included N ≈ 50 patients. What the authors observed across the whole study: Low levels of normalized T-cell clonal expansion were also seen in some patients who did not respond. The antigen specificity of the peripheral T cells that underwent clonal expansion was not determined. In the 0.1-3.0 mg/kg groups, partial responders were among the patients with the lowest normalized peripheral clonal expansion, particularly in CD8+ T cells. On average, CD8+ T cells showed more expanded clones than CD4+ T cells after ivuxolimab. At doses of 0.1 to 3.0 mg/kg, clonal expansion of both CD4+ and CD8+ T cells in blood was seen between baseline and week 6.

The junction carries 13 bases between V and J, which are trimmed by 6 bases and 0 bases respectively. The CDR3 holds 15 amino acids from the cysteine to the phenylalanine. This entry keeps only the CDR3 DNA: 45 bases, framed from base 1. CDR1 and CDR2 (SGHNT, YYREEE) derive from the germline V gene (reference sequence). To sequence the TCRbeta CDR3 region, genomic DNA was isolated from the sorted cells. The immunoSEQ Assay was used to sequence the TCRbeta CDR3 regions. TCRdb limited this immuneACCESS table to in-frame rearrangements with V and J called. A share of clones is missing; checked studies link under half to unresolved V genes, and the rest is unexplained. The sample table lists tens of thousands of clones, 82% of them with a count of one. The ten biggest clones cover approximately 2.3% of the sample. This clone was seen just once. Its cognate antigen has yet to be identified. No quality values exist for individual bases; no much larger clone is one base distant.

Patients with autoimmune disease history or receiving systemic immunosuppression were excluded from the trial. Peripheral blood for TCR sequencing was collected from all dose cohorts at baseline, on cycle 4 day 1, and on cycle 7 day 1. The samples were taken from a phase I, first-in-human, multicenter, open-label dose-escalation trial of ivuxolimab. Adults with locally advanced or metastatic melanoma, renal cell, hepatocellular, or head and neck squamous cell carcinoma were enrolled in the trial. Before TCR sequencing, CD4+ T cells and CD8+ T cells were sorted from peripheral blood as separate populations.

The material sequenced was CD4+ or CD8+ T cells sorted from blood, taken in a trial of the OX40 agonist ivuxolimab. The sequence derives from an adult with an advanced solid tumor such as melanoma, head and neck, liver or kidney cancer. The rearranged chain carries TRBV5-4 and TRBJ2-1, and possibly TRBD2, on 6 matching bases. The nucleotide sequence reads TGTGCCAGCACCTTAGGAGGGATCTCCTACAATGAGCAGTTCTTC. Its product reads: CASTLGGISYNEQFF.